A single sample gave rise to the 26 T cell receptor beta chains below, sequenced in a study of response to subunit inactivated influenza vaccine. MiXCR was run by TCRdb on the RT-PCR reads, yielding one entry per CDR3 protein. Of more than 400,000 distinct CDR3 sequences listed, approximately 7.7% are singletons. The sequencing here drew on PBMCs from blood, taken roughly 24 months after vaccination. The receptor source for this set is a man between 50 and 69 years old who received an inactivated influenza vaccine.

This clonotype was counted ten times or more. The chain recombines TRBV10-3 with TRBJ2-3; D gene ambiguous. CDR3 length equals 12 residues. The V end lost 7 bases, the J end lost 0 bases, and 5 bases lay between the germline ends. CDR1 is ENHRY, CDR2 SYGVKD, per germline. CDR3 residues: CAIKTSTDTQYF. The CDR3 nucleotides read TGTGCCATCAAGACTAGCACAGATACGCAGTATTTT.

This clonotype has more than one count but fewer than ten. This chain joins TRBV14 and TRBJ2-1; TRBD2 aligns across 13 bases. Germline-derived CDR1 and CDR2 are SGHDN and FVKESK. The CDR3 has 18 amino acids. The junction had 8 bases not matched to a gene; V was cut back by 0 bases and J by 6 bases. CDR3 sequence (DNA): TGTGCCAGCAGCCAAGATTCCGGACTAGCGGGAGTTCGCAATGAGCAGTTCTTC. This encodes CASSQDSGLAGVRNEQFF.

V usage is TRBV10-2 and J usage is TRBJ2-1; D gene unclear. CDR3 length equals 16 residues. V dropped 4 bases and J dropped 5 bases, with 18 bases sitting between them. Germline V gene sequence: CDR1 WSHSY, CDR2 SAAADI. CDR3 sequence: CASSALGISIHNEQFF. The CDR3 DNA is TGCGCCAGCAGTGCGCTGGGCATCTCCATCCACAATGAGCAGTTCTTC.

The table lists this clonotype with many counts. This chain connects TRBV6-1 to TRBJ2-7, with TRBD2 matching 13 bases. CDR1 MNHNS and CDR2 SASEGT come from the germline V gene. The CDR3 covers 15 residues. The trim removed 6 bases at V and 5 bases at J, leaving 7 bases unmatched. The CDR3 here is CASSSGLAGADEQYF. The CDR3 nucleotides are TGTGCCAGCAGCTCAGGACTAGCGGGAGCAGACGAGCAGTACTTC.

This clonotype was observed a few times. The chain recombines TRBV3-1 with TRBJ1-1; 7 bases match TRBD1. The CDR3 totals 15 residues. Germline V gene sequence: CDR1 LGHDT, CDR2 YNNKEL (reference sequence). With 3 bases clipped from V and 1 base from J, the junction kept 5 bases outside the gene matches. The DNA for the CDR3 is TGTGCCAGCAGCCAGGTAAGGACAGGGAACACTGAAGCTTTCTTT. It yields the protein CASSQVRTGNTEAFF.

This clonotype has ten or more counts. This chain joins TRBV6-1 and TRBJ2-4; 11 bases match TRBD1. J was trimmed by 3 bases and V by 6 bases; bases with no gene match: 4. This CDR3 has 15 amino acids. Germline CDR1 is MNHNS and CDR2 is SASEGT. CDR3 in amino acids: CASRAGTGGKNIQYF. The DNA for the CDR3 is TGTGCCAGCAGAGCCGGGACAGGGGGCAAAAACATTCAGTACTTC.

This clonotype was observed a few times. The CDR3 nucleotides are TGTGCCAGCAGTTTATGGGGCAGCACAGATACGCAGTATTTT. Protein product: CASSLWGSTDTQYF. The chain couples TRBV27 to TRBJ2-3; D is possibly TRBD1 (5 bases). The length of the CDR3 is 14 residues. Germline loops: CDR1 MNHEY, CDR2 SMNVEV (reference sequence). V was clipped by 1 base and J by 0 bases, with 5 bases between them.

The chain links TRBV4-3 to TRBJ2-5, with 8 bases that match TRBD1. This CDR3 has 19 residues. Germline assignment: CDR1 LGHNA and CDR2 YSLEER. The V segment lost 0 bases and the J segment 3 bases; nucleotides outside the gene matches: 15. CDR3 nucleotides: TGCGCCAGCAGCCAAGATGCCGAGACGGGCCAGGGGGCGAAAGAGACCCAGTACTTC. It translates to CASSQDAETGQGAKETQYF.

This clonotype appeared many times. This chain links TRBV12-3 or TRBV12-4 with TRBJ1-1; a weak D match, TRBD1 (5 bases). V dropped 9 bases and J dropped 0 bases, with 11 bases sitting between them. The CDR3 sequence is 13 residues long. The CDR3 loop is CASSRQMNTEAFF. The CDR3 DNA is TGTGCCAGTAGCCGACAGATGAACACTGAAGCTTTCTTT.

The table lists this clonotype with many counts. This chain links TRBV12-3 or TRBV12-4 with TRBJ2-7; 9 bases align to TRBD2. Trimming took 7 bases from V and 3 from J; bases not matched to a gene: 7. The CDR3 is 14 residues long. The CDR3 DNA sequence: TGTGCCAGCAAACCTAGCGGGACACTCTACGAGCAGTACTTC. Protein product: CASKPSGTLYEQYF.

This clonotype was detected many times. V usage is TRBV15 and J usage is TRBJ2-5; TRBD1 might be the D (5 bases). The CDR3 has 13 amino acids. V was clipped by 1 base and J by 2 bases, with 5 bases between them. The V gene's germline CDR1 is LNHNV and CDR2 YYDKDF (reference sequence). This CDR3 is CATSRGQQETQYF. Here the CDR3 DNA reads TGTGCCACCAGCAGAGGACAGCAAGAGACCCAGTACTTC. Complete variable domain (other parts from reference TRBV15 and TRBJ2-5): DAMVIQNPRYQVTQFGKPVTLSCSQTLNHNVMYWYQQKSSQAPKLLFHYYDKDFNNEADTPDNFQSRRPNTSFCFLDIRSPGLGDTAMYLCATSRGQQETQYFGPGTRLLVL.

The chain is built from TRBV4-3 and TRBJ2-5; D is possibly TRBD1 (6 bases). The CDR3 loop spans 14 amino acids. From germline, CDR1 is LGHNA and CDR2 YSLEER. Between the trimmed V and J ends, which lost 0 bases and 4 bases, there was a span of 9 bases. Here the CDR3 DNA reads TGCGCCAGCAGCCAAGATTTGGGGGCAGAGACCCAGTACTTC. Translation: CASSQDLGAETQYF.

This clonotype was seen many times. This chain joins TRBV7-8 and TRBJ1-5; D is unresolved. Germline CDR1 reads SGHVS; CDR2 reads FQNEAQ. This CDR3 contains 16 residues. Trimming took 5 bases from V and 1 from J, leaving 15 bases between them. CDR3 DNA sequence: TGTGCCAGCAGCCCAGCACCTCGGGGAAGCAATCAGCCCCAGCATTTT. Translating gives CASSPAPRGSNQPQHF. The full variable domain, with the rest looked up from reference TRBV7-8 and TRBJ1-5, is GAGVSQSPRYKVAKRGQDVALRCDPISGHVSLFWYQQALGQGPEFLTYFQNEAQLDKSGLPSDRFFAERPEGSVSTLKIQRTQQEDSAVYLCASSPAPRGSNQPQHFGDGTRLSIL.

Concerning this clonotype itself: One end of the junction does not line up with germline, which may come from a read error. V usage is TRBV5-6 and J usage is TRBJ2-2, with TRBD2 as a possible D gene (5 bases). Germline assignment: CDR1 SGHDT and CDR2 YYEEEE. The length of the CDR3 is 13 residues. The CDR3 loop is CASSLTNTGELSF. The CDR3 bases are TGTGCCAGCAGCTTGACAAACACCGGGGAGCTGTCTTTT.

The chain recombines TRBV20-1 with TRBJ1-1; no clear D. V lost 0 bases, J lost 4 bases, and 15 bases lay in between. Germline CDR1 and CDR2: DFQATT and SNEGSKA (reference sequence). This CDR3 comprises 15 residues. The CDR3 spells CSARDGWEGSTEAFF. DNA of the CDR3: TGCAGTGCTAGAGATGGATGGGAAGGGAGCACTGAAGCTTTCTTT.

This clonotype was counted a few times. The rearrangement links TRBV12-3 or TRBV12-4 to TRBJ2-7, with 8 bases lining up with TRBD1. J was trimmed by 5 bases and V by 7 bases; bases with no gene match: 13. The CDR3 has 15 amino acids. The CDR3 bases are TGTGCCAGCAATATACGGGACAGGATCGGCGACGAGCAGTACTTC. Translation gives CASNIRDRIGDEQYF.

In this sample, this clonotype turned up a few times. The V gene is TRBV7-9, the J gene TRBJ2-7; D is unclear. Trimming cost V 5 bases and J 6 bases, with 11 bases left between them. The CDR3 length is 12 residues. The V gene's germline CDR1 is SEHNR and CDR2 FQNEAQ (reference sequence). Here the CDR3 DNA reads TGTGCCAGCAGCCAGACGGTTTCCGAGCAGTACTTC. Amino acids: CASSQTVSEQYF.

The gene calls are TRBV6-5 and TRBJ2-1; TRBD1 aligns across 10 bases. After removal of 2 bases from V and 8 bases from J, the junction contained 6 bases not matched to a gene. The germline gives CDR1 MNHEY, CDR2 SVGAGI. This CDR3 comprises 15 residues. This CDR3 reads CASSYEGQGWDEQFF. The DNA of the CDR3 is TGTGCCAGCAGTTACGAGGGACAGGGGTGGGATGAGCAGTTCTTC.

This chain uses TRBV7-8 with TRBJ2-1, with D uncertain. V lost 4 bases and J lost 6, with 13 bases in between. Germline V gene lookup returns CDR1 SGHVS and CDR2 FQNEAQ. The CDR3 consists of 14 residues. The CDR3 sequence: CASSSEGRVNEQFF. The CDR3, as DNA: TGTGCCAGCAGCTCCGAAGGCCGGGTCAATGAGCAGTTCTTC.

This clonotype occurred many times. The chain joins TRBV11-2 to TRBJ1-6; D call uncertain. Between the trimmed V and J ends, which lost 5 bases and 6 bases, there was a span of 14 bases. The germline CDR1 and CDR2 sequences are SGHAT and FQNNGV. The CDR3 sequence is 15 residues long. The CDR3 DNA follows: TGTGCCAGCAGCCTTGCGGGCCGGGGTAATTCACCCCTCCACTTT. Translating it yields CASSLAGRGNSPLHF.

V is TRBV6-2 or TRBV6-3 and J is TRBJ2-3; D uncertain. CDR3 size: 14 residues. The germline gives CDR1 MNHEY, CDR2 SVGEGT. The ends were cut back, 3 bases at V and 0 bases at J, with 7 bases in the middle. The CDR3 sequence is CASSYKDSTDTQYF. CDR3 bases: TGTGCCAGCAGTTATAAGGACAGCACAGATACGCAGTATTTT.

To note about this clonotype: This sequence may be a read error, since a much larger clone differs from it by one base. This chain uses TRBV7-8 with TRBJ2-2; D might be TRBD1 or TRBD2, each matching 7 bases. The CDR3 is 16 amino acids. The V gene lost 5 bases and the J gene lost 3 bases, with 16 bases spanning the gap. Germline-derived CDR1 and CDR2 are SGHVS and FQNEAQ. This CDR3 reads CASSTQGGLYTGELFF. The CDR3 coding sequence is TGTGCCAGCAGCACGCAGGGGGGGCTATACACCGGGGAGCTGTTTTTT.

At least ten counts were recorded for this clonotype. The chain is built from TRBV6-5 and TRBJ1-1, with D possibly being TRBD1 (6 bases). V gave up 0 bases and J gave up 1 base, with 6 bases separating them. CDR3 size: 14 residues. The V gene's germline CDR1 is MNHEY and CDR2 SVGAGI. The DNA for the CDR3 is TGTGCCAGCAGTTACTCAGGGGGGAACACTGAAGCTTTCTTT. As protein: CASSYSGGNTEAFF.

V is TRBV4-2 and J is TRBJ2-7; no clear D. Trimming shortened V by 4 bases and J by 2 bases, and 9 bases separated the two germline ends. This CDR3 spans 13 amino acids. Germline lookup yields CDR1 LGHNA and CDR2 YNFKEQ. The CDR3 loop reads CASSPDIAYEQYF. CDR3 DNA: TGTGCCAGCAGCCCCGACATAGCCTACGAGCAGTACTTC.

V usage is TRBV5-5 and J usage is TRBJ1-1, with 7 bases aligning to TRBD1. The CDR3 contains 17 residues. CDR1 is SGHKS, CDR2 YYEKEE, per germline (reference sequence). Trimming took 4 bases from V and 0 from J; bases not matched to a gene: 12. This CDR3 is CASSPGATGLMNTEAFF. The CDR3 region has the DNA TGTGCCAGCAGCCCTGGGGCGACAGGGTTAATGAACACTGAAGCTTTCTTT.

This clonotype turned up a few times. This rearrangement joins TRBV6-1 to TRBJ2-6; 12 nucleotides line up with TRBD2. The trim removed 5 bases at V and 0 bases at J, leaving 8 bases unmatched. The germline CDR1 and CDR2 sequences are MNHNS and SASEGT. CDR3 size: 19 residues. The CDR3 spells CASSKNGLAGYSGANVLTF. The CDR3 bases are TGTGCCAGCAGTAAGAACGGACTAGCGGGATACTCTGGGGCCAACGTCCTGACTTTC.